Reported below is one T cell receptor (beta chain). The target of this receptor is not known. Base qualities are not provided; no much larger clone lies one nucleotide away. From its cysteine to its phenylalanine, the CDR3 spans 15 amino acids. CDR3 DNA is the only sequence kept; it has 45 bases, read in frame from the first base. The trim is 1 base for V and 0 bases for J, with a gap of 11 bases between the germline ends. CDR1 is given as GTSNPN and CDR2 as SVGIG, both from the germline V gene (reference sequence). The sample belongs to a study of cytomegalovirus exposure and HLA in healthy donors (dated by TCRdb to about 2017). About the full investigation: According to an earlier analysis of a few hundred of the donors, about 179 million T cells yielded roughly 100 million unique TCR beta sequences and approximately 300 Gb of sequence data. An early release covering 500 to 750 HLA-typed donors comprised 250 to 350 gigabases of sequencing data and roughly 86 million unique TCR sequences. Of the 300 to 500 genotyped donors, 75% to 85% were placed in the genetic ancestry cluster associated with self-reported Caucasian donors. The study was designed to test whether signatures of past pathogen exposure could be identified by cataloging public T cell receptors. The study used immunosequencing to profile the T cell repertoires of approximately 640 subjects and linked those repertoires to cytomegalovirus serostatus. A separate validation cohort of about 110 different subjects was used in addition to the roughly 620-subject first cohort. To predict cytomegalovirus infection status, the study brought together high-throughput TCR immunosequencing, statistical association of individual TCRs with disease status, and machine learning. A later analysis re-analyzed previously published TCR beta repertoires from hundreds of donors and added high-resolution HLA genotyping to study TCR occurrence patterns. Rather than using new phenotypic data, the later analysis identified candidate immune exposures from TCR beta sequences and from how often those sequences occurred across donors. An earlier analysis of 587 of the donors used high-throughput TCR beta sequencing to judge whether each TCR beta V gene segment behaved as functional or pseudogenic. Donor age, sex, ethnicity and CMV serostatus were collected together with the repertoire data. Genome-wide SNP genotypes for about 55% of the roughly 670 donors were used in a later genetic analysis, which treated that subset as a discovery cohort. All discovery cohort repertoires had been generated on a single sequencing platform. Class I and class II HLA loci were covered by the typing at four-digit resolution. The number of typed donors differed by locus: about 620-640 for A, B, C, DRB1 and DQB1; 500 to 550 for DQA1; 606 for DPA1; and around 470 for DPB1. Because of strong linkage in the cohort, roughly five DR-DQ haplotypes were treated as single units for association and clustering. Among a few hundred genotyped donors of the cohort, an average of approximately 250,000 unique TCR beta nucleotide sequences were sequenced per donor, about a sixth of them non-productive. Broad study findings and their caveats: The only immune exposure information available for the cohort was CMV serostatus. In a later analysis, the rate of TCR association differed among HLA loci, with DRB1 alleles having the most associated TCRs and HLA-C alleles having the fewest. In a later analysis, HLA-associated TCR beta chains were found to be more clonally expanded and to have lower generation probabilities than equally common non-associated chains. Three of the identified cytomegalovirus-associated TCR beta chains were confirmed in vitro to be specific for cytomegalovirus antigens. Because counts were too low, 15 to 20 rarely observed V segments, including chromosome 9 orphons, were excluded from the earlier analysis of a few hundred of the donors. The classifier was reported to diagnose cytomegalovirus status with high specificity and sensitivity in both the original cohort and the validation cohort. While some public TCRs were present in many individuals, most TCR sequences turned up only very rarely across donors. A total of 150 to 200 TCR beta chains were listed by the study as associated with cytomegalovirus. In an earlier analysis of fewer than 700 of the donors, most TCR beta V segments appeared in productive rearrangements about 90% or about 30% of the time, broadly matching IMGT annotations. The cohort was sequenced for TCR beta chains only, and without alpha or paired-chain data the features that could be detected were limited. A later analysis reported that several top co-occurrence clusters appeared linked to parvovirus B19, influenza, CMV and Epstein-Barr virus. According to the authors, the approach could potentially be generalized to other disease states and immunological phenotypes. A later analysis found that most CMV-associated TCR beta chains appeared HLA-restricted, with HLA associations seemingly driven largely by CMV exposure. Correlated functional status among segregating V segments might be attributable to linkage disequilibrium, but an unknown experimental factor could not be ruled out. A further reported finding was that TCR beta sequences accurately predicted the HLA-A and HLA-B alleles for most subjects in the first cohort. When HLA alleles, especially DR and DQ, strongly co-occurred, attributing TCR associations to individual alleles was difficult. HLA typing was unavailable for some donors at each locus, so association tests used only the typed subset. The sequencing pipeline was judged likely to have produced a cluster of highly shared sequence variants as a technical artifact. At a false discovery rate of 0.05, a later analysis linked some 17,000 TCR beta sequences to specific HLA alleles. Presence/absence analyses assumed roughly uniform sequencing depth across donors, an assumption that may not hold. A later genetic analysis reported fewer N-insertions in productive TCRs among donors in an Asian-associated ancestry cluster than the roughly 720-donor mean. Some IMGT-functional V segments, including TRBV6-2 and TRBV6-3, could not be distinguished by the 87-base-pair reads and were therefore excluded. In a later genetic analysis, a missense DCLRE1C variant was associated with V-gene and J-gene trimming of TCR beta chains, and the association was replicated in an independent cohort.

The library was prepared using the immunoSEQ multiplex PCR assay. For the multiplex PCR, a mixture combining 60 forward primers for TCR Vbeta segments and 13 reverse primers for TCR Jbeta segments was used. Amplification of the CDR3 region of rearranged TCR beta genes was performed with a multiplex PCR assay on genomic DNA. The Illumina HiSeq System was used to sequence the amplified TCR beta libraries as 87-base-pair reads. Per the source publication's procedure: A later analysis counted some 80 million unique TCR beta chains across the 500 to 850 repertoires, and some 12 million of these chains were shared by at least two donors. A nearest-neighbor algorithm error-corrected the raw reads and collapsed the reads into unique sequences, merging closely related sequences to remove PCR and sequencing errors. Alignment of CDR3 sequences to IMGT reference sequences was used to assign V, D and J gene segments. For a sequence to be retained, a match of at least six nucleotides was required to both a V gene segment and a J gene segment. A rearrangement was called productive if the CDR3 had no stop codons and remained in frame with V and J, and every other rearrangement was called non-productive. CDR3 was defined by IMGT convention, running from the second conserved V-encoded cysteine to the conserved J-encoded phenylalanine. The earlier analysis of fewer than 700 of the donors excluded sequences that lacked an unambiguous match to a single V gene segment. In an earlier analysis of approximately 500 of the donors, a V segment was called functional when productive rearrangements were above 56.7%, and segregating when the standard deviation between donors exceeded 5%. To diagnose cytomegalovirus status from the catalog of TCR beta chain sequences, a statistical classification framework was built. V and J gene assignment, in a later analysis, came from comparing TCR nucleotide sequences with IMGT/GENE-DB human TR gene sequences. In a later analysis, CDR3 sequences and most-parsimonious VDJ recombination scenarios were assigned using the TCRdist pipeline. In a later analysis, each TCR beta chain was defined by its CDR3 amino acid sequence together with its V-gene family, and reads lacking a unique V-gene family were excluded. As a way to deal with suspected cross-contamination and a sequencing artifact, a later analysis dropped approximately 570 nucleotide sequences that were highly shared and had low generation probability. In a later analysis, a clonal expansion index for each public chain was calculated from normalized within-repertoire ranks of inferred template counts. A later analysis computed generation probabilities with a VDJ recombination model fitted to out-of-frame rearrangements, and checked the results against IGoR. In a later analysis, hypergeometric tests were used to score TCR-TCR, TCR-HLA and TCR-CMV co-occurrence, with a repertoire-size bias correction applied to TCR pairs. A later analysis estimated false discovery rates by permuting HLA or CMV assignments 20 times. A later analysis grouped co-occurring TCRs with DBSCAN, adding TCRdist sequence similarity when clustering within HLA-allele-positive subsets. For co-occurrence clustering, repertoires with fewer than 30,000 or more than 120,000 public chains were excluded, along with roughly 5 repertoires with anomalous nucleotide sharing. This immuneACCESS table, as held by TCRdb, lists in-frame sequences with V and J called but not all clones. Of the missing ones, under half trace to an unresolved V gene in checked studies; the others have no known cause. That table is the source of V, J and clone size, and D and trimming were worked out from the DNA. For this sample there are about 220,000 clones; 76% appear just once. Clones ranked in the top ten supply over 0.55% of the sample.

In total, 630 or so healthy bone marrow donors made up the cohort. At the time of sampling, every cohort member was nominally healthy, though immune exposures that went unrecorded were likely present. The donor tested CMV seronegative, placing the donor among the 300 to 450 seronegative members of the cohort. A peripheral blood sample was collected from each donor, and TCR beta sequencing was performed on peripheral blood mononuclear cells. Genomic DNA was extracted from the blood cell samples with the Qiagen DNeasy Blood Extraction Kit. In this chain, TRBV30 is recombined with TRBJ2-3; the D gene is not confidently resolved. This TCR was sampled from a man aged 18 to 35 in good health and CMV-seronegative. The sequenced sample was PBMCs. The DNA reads TGTGCCTGGAGTGGCGGCCTAGGTAGCACAGATACGCAGTATTTT. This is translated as CAWSGGLGSTDTQYF.